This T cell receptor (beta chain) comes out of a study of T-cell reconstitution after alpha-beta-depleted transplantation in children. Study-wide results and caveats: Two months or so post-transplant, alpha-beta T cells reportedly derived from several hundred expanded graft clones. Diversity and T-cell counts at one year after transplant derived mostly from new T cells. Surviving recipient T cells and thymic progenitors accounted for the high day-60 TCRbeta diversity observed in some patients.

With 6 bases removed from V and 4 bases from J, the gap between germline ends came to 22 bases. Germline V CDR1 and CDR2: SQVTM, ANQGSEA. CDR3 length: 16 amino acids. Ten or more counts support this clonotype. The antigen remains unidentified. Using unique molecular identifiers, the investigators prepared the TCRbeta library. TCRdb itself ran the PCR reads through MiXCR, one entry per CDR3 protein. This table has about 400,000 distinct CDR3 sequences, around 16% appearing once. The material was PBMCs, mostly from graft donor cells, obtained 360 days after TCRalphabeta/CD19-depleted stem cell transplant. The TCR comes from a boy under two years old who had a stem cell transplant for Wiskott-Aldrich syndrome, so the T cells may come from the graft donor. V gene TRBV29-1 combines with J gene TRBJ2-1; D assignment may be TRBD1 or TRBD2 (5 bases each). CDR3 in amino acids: CSVRGVVAKIYNEQFF. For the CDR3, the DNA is TGCAGCGTCCGAGGGGTGGTGGCAAAAATTTACAATGAGCAGTTCTTC.